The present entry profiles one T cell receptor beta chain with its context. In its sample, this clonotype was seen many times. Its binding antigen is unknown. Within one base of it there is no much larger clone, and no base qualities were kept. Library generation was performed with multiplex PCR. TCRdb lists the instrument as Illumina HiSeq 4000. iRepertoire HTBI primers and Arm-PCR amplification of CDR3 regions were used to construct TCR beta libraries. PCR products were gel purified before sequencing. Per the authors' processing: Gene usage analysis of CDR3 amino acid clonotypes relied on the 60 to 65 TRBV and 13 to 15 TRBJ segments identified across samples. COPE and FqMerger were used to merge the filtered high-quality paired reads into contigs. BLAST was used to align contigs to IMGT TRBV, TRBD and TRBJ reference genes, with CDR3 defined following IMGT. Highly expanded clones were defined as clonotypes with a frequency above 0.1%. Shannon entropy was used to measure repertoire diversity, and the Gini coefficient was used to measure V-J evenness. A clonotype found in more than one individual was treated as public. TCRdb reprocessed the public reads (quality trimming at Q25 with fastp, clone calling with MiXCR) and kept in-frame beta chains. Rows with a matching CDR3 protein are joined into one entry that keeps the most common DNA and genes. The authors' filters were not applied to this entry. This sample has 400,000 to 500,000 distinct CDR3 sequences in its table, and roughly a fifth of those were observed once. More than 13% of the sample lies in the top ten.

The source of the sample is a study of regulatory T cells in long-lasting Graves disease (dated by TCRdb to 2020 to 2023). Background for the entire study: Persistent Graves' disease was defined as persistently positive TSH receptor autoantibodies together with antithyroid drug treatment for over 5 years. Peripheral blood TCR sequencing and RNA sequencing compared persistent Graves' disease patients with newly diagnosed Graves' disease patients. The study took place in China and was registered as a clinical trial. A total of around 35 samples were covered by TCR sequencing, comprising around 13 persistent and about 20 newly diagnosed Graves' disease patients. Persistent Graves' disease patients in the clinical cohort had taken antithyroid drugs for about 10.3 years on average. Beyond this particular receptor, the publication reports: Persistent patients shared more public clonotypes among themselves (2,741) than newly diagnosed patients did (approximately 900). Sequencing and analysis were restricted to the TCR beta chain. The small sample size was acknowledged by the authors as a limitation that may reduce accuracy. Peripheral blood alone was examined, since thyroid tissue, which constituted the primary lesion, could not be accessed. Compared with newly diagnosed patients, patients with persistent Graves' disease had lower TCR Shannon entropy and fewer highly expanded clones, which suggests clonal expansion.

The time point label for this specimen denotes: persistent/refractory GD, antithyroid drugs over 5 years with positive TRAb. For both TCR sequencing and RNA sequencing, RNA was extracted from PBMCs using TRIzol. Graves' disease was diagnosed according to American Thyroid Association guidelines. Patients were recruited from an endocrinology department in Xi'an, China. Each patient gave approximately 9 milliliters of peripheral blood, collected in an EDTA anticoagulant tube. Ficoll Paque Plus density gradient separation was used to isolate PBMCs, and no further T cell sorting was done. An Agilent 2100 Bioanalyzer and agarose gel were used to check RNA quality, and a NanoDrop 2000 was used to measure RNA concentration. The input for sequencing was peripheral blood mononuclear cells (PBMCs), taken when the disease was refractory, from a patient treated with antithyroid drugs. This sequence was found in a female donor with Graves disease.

Here is the DNA: TGTGCCAGCAGTTGGACAGAGGGCACCGGGGAGCTGTTTTTT. It codes for CASSWTEGTGELFF. The chain uses TRBV6-2 or TRBV6-3 and TRBJ2-2; TRBD1 might be the D gene, on 6 matching bases. Spanning cysteine to phenylalanine, the CDR3 consists of 14 amino acids. Only CDR3 DNA is held: 42 bases, read in frame from base 1. V is clipped by 4 bases and J by 4 bases, and the sequence between their germline boundaries is 10 bases long. Per the germline V gene, MNHEY is the CDR1 and SVGEGT is the CDR2.